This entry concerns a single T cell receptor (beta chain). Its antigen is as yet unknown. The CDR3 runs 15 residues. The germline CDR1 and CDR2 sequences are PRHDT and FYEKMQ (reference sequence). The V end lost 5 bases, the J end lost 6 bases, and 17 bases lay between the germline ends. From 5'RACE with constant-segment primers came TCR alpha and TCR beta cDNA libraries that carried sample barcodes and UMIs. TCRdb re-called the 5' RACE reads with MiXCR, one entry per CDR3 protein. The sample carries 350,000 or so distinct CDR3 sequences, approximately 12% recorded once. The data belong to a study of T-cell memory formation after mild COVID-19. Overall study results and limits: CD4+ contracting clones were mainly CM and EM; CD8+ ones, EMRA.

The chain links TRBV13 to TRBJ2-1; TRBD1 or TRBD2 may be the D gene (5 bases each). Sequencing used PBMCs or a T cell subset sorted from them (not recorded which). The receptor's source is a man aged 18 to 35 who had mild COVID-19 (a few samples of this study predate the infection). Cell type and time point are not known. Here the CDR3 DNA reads TGTGCCAGCAGCCCGGGACCGAAAAAGGGCAATGAGCAGTTCTTC. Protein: CASSPGPKKGNEQFF.